This T cell receptor beta chain appears in the sequencing data of a study of blood T cell repertoires in COVID-19. Looking at the study overall: Researchers got acute and convalescent COVID-19 samples from the United States, Italy and Spain. T cells, B-cell-depleted T cells, or PBMCs provided the cDNA or gDNA that served as material.

Source study methods: Counts of nucleated cells, estimated from reference gene primer amplification, were obtained. Libraries were prepared by immunoSEQ multiplex PCR; TCRdb keeps only in-frame clonotypes and omits some of them. The V and J calls and the clone size are those of that table, but D and trimming were determined from the DNA. The sample holds fewer than 70,000 clones, approximately 86% seen once. The V and J ends lost 3 bases and 10 bases respectively, with 18 bases between them. Germline CDR1 reads MGHRA; CDR2 reads YSYEKL. This CDR3 is built from 15 residues. The sample taken for sequencing was peripheral blood. This TCR derives from a man between 35 and 55 years old with COVID-19, enrolled during active disease. The rearrangement links TRBV4-1 to TRBJ1-4; a possible D gene is TRBD1 (6 bases). The CDR3 sequence: CASSQLQGTIGKLFF. The DNA for the CDR3 is TGCGCCAGCAGCCAGCTACAGGGTACAATTGGAAAACTGTTTTTT.